This T cell receptor beta chain was captured in a study of blood T cell repertoires in COVID-19. On the study more broadly: PBMCs, B-cell-depleted T cells, or T cells provided the cDNA or gDNA that made up the material.

In the source study's methods: Estimation of nucleated cell counts relied on the amplification of reference gene primers. Clones were read by immunoSEQ multiplex PCR, and TCRdb kept only the in-frame ones, dropping some. Clone size and V and J calls were adopted from that table, with D and trimming inferred from the DNA. Altogether around 250,000 clones are present, roughly 80% being singletons, with the ten largest covering roughly 4%. Participants were aged about 18 to 90 years, lived in 24 US areas, and enrolled virtually. The CDR3 runs 13 residues. The germline CDR1 and CDR2 sequences are MDHEN and SYDVKM. The V end was cut by 7 bases, the J end by 5 bases, with 12 bases between.

The chain is built from TRBV28 and TRBJ1-5; D not certain. The sequenced sample consisted of PBMCs or T cells enriched from blood (not recorded which). The clonotype was recovered from a young man with acute COVID-19. The CDR3 DNA reads TGTGCCAGCACCGTTCGAGGGCATCAGCCCCAGCATTTT. Translated, it gives CASTVRGHQPQHF.